The 23 T cell receptor beta chains below were found in one sample sequenced in a study of blood T cells in healthy people across ages. With a J-beta primer mix and a sample-barcoded 5' primer, a second PCR ran roughly 6 to 11 cycles. TCRdb re-analysed the 5' RACE reads in MiXCR, keeping a single row per CDR3 protein. The sample holds 600,000 or so distinct CDR3 sequences; roughly 21% are singletons and the top ten take roughly 3.6%. The sequencing sample was made of blood. All receptors come from a man in his 70s in good health.

This clonotype was seen a handful of times. The chain is built from TRBV4-3 and TRBJ2-1; 9 bases are a match to TRBD2. The germline CDR1 and CDR2 sequences are LGHNA and YSLEER. The V segment lost 0 bases and the J segment 0 bases; nucleotides outside the gene matches: 3. This CDR3 contains 17 residues. The CDR3 sequence: CASSQELAGSSYNEQFF. CDR3 nucleotide sequence: TGCGCCAGCAGCCAAGAACTAGCGGGCTCCTCCTACAATGAGCAGTTCTTC.

The chain is built from TRBV9 and TRBJ2-1; 9 bases match TRBD1. The CDR3 totals 15 residues. CDR1 is SGDLS, CDR2 YYNGEE, per germline. The trim removed 3 bases at V and 6 bases at J, leaving 7 bases unmatched. Written as DNA, the CDR3 is TGTGCCAGCAGCGCTACAGGGGGCAGGCCCAATGAGCAGTTCTTC. This sequence encodes CASSATGGRPNEQFF.

The V and J genes are TRBV18 and TRBJ2-6, with 9 positions matching TRBD1. The CDR3 sequence is 16 residues long. In germline, CDR1 is KGHSH, CDR2 LQKENI. The V gene end was trimmed by 6 bases and the J gene end by 0 bases; junction bases not matched to a gene: 3. CDR3 nucleotides: TGTGCCAGCTCTCCGGACAGGGGCTCTGGGGCCAACGTCCTGACTTTC. Its protein is CASSPDRGSGANVLTF.

This clonotype was counted only a few times. J is TRBJ1-1 and V is TRBV9; no definite D call. The CDR3 is 13 residues long. Trimming took off 4 bases at V and 0 bases at J, with 7 bases between the two ends. CDR1 is SGDLS, CDR2 YYNGEE, per germline. The CDR3 DNA reads as TGTGCCAGCAGCCGGGGATTGAACACTGAAGCTTTCTTT. This gives the protein CASSRGLNTEAFF.

Ten or more counts support this clonotype. The gene calls are TRBV7-2 and TRBJ2-5; D is uncertain. V lost 5 bases and J lost 11, with 30 bases in between. CDR1 and CDR2 from the germline V gene are SGHTA and FQGNSA. The CDR3 covers 17 residues. For the CDR3, the DNA is TGTGCCAGCAGCCTTACCCCCCACCAACCCAAGCCGGGTGAGCAGTACTTC. This gives the protein CASSLTPHQPKPGEQYF.

The rearrangement links TRBV28 to TRBJ2-5, with D tentatively TRBD1 or TRBD2 (5 bases each). CDR3 length: 16 amino acids. V lost 6 bases and J lost 2, with 19 bases in between. Germline CDR1 MDHEN, CDR2 SYDVKM. CDR3 in amino acids: CASSPVTRGGQETQYF. DNA of the CDR3: TGTGCCAGCAGCCCCGTAACGAGGGGTGGACAAGAGACCCAGTACTTC.

This clonotype was counted many times. The rearrangement joins TRBV6-2 or TRBV6-3 to TRBJ2-1, with D hard to call. CDR3 size: 12 residues. V lost 4 bases and J lost 7, with 8 bases in between. The germline gives CDR1 MNHEY, CDR2 SVGEGT. The CDR3 bases are TGTGCCAGCAGTTTAAATCGAAATGAGCAGTTCTTC. It codes for CASSLNRNEQFF.

J is TRBJ1-6 and V is TRBV5-1; D is ambiguous. Germline V gene lookup returns CDR1 SGHRS and CDR2 YFSETQ. The CDR3 runs to 14 residues. Trimming pared 2 bases from V and 5 bases from J, leaving 8 bases between. CDR3 protein: CASSLSEDNSPLHF. The CDR3, as DNA: TGCGCCAGCAGCTTATCTGAAGATAATTCACCCCTCCACTTT.

This clonotype was seen a few times. The chain links TRBV5-1 to TRBJ1-4; D gene ambiguous. V lost 6 bases to trimming and J lost 3 bases, with 15 bases between them. Germline loops: CDR1 SGHRS, CDR2 YFSETQ. The CDR3 loop spans 15 amino acids. Written as DNA, the CDR3 is TGCGCCAGCACTTTACGGGGAGGATCTAATGAAAAACTGTTTTTT. Protein sequence: CASTLRGGSNEKLFF.

Of note for this clonotype: An end of the junction does not agree with germline; a read error may underlie this. V is TRBV7-2 and J is TRBJ2-4; TRBD1 might be the D (6 bases). The CDR3 is 13 residues long. The germline CDR1 and CDR2 sequences are SGHTA and FQGNSA. The CDR3 DNA is TGTGCCAGCACCTTAGAAGGGTGGGGGCCTCAGTACTTC. Protein product: CASTLEGWGPQYF.

This clonotype was seen a few times. V usage is TRBV3-1 and J usage is TRBJ1-3; 9 positions agree with TRBD1. The CDR3 runs 17 residues. Germline CDR1 LGHDT, CDR2 YNNKEL (reference sequence). V lost 0 bases and J lost 3; bases outside the gene matches: 6. CDR3 loop: CASSQDVGQGSGNTIYF. CDR3 DNA sequence: TGTGCCAGCAGCCAAGACGTGGGACAGGGAAGTGGAAACACCATATATTTT.

This clonotype was observed a handful of times. The CDR3 here is CAQDPSGDETQYF. The CDR3 DNA reads TGTGCTCAAGACCCCTCCGGGGACGAGACCCAGTACTTC. This chain connects TRBV7-9 to TRBJ2-5; D assignment may be TRBD1 or TRBD2 (5 bases each). The germline gives CDR1 SEHNR, CDR2 FQNEAQ (reference sequence). This CDR3 comprises 13 residues.

The chain links TRBV12-3 or TRBV12-4 to TRBJ2-3; 7 nucleotides match TRBD2. The CDR3 is 15 residues long. Unmatched junction bases numbered 12, after V lost 8 bases and J lost 4 bases. CDR3 sequence: CASGMGLAGADTQYF. The CDR3 nucleotides read TGTGCCAGCGGGATGGGCCTCGCGGGGGCAGATACGCAGTATTTT.

Many counts were recorded for this clonotype. The chain links TRBV4-1 to TRBJ2-5; tentatively, D is TRBD1 (5 bases). Germline CDR1 reads MGHRA; CDR2 reads YSYEKL. Trimming left V 0 bases short and J 2 bases short, with 13 bases between. The CDR3 totals 16 residues. The CDR3 DNA follows: TGCGCCAGCAGCCAAGAAGTATCGGCAGGGCAAGAGACCCAGTACTTC. Amino acids: CASSQEVSAGQETQYF.

This clonotype was observed a handful of times. This sequence joins TRBV29-1 and TRBJ2-3; no reliable D call. Germline V lookup: CDR1 SQVTM, CDR2 ANQGSEA. The CDR3 covers 12 residues. V lost 7 bases to trimming and J lost 1 base, with 9 bases between them. The CDR3 coding sequence is TGCAGCGGTTCGACCGGCACAGATACGCAGTATTTT. It encodes CSGSTGTDTQYF.

The sample holds a few counts of this clonotype. The germline gene is not matched at one end of the junction; a read error may be the cause. The chain couples TRBV7-2 to TRBJ2-5, with TRBD2 identical over 8 bases. Per the germline V gene, CDR1 is SGHTA and CDR2 is FQGNSA. This CDR3 has 14 residues. The CDR3 DNA is TGTGCCAGCAACTTAGCGGGATTGAGAGAGACCCAGTACTTC. Translation: CASNLAGLRETQYF.

This rearrangement joins TRBV6-5 to TRBJ2-1; D is perhaps TRBD1 (6 bases). V lost 6 bases and J lost 5, with 17 bases in between. CDR1 and CDR2 (germline): MNHEY, SVGAGI. The CDR3 length is 15 residues. CDR3 nucleotide sequence: TGTGCCAGCAGACACGGAAGGCAGGGGCACAATGAGCAGTTCTTC. Residues: CASRHGRQGHNEQFF.

The rearrangement links TRBV6-2 or TRBV6-3 to TRBJ2-3, with unresolved D. Per germline, CDR1 MNHEY and CDR2 SVGEGT. Trimming left V 3 bases short and J 4 bases short, with 11 bases between. The CDR3 has 14 amino acids. Here the CDR3 DNA reads TGTGCCAGCAGTTATCGGGTTACCTCAGATACGCAGTATTTT. It is translated as CASSYRVTSDTQYF.

The chain recombines TRBV5-1 with TRBJ2-7; D is possibly TRBD1 (6 bases). Germline CDR1 reads SGHRS; CDR2 reads YFSETQ. This CDR3 region has 14 residues. Trimming cost V 1 base and J 4 bases, with 12 bases left between them. The CDR3 region has the DNA TGCGCCAGCAGCTTGACAGGGACAAAGTACGAGCAGTACTTC. This encodes CASSLTGTKYEQYF.

This clonotype was observed a handful of times. The rearrangement uses TRBV20-1 and TRBJ1-2, with 7 bases fitting TRBD1. Trimming removed 0 bases from V and 8 bases from J; junction bases left unmatched: 9. Germline V gene data show CDR1 as DFQATT and CDR2 as SNEGSKA (reference sequence). There are 14 residues in the CDR3. The CDR3 protein is CSARERGTAGGYTF. Here the CDR3 DNA reads TGCAGTGCTAGAGAGAGGGGGACAGCGGGCGGCTACACCTTC.

As to this clonotype: An end of the junction does not agree with germline; a read error may underlie this. The rearrangement links TRBV4-2 to TRBJ2-7; possible D gene TRBD2, 6 bases. CDR1 and CDR2 from the germline V gene are LGHNA and YNFKEQ. This CDR3 is 16 amino acids long. The CDR3 reads CAGSQEGRGPSYEQYF. The CDR3, as DNA: TGTGCCGGCAGCCAAGAGGGGCGGGGACCGTCCTACGAGCAGTACTTC.

This clonotype turned up a few times. At one boundary the junction diverges from the germline segment, which might be a read error. V usage is TRBV9 and J usage is TRBJ2-1; 9 nucleotides align to TRBD1. Germline CDR1 is SGDLS and CDR2 is YYNGEE. The CDR3 is 15 amino acids. The CDR3 spells CASSAQGAVGNGQFF. The CDR3 bases are TGTGCCAGCAGCGCACAGGGGGCCGTGGGCAATGGGCAGTTCTTC.

The sample holds a few counts of this clonotype. The chain recombines TRBV7-2 with TRBJ2-5; tentative D call: TRBD2 (5 bases). Per germline, CDR1 SGHTA and CDR2 FQGNSA. This CDR3 has 14 amino acids. Trimming shortened V by 1 base and J by 3 bases, and 9 bases separated the two germline ends. The CDR3 is CASSLGLTKETQYF. In DNA form, the CDR3 reads TGTGCCAGCAGCTTAGGACTAACCAAAGAGACCCAGTACTTC.